The 11 T cell receptor beta chains below all came from one sample that was sequenced in a study of shared clonotypes between healthy human individuals. Positive CCR7 selection of CD45RO-negative cells yielded the naive CD8 cells, and terminally differentiated effector memory CD45RA+ cells were excluded. The repertoire was sequenced with immunoSEQ multiplex PCR; TCRdb's copy has only in-frame clones and lacks some. The sample lists under 2,000,000 clones, 85% to 95% occurring once. Sequenced input: naive CD8+ T cells sorted from blood. These TCRs come from a man aged 18 to 29 in good health.

The DNA for the CDR3 is TGCGCCAGCAGCCTAACCCCAGGGAGCGCTGAAGCTTTCTTT. Residues: CASSLTPGSAEAFF. The chain uses TRBV5-1 and TRBJ1-1; D possibly corresponds to TRBD1 (5 bases). Trimming removed 4 bases at V and 6 bases at J, with 16 bases between. Germline V gene sequence: CDR1 SGHRS, CDR2 YFSETQ. The CDR3 consists of 14 residues.

The V gene is TRBV4-2, the J gene TRBJ2-1; D ambiguous. The CDR3 covers 14 residues. Germline loops: CDR1 LGHNA, CDR2 YNFKEQ. V lost 4 bases and J lost 0, with 7 bases in between. In DNA form, the CDR3 reads TGTGCCAGCAGCCCTGAAGTCTCCTACAATGAGCAGTTCTTC. Translation gives CASSPEVSYNEQFF.

As to this clone: This CDR3 is also generated by other DNA sequences in the sample. CDR3 in amino acids: CASSLRGGGANVLTF. The CDR3, as DNA: TGTGCCAGCAGTTTGAGGGGTGGTGGGGCCAACGTCCTGACTTTC. The chain links TRBV27 to TRBJ2-6; D possibly uses TRBD1 or TRBD2 (5 bases each). The CDR3 covers 15 residues. Deletions cut 3 bases from V and 3 bases from J, with 9 bases between. Germline V gene sequence: CDR1 MNHEY, CDR2 SMNVEV (reference sequence).

The count of this clone is one. The rearrangement links TRBV11-2 to TRBJ2-5, with 7 nucleotides matching TRBD1. This CDR3 is built from 14 residues. From germline, CDR1 is SGHAT and CDR2 FQNNGV. V shed 5 bases and J 1 base; nucleotides not matched to a gene: 4. This chain's CDR3 is CASSHDRVQETQYF. Here the CDR3 DNA reads TGTGCCAGCAGCCACGACAGGGTCCAAGAGACCCAGTACTTC.

This clone showed up just once. In nucleotides, the CDR3 is TGTGCCAGCAGCTTAGCACCGGCTAGCGGCAGCACAGATACGCAGTATTTT. Translating it yields CASSLAPASGSTDTQYF. The J gene is TRBJ2-3, the V gene TRBV7-8, with 7 positions matching TRBD2. This CDR3 spans 17 amino acids. V was clipped by 0 bases and J by 0 bases; unmatched bases: 6. Per germline, CDR1 SGHVS and CDR2 FQNEAQ.

This clone was detected only once. The chain carries TRBV6-1 and TRBJ1-2; no reliable D call. The V end was cut by 8 bases, the J end by 7 bases, with 5 bases between. CDR1 MNHNS and CDR2 SASEGT come from the germline V gene. The CDR3 has 9 residues. The CDR3 nucleotides read TGTGCCAGCGAAAGTGGCTACACCTTC. The encoded protein is CASESGYTF.

Of note for this clone: Other DNA sequences within the sample encode an identical CDR3. This sequence joins TRBV4-1 and TRBJ2-7; 7 bases line up with TRBD1. The CDR3 extends over 13 amino acids. V trimming: 6 bases; J trimming: 3 bases; junction bases outside the gene matches: 5. Looked up from germline, CDR1 is MGHRA and CDR2 is YSYEKL. The CDR3 spells CASSHRDSYEQYF. Here the CDR3 DNA reads TGCGCCAGCAGTCACCGGGACAGCTACGAGCAGTACTTC.

Written as DNA, the CDR3 is TGTGCCTGGAGTGCCCTTCCCAAAGCAGATACGCAGTATTTT. It encodes CAWSALPKADTQYF. This chain connects TRBV30 to TRBJ2-3, with D unclear. V was trimmed by 1 base and J by 4 bases, leaving 12 bases between them. Germline CDR1 and CDR2: GTSNPN and SVGIG (reference sequence). This CDR3 is built from 14 residues. Full variable domain (rest looked up from reference TRBV30 and TRBJ2-3): SQTIHQWPATLVQPVGSPLSLECTVEGTSNPNLYWYRQAAGRGLQLLFYSVGIGQISSEVPQNLSASRPQDRQFILSSKKLLLSDSGFYLCAWSALPKADTQYFGPGTRLTVL.

The chain carries TRBV5-4 and TRBJ2-7, with D perhaps TRBD2 (5 bases). Germline V gene lookup returns CDR1 SGHNT and CDR2 YYREEE (reference sequence). Trimming removed 9 bases from V and 0 bases from J, with 13 bases in between. CDR3 size: 13 residues. The CDR3 sequence: CATPGSGSYEQYF. The CDR3, as DNA: TGTGCCACCCCGGGGAGCGGCTCCTACGAGCAGTACTTC.

Only a few counts were recorded for this clone. The chain employs TRBV11-2 and TRBJ2-2, with D maybe TRBD2 (5 bases). Between the trimmed V and J ends, which lost 5 bases and 3 bases, there was a span of 13 bases. CDR3 length: 15 residues. Germline loops: CDR1 SGHAT, CDR2 FQNNGV. CDR3 residues: CASSPASGYTGELFF. CDR3 DNA sequence: TGTGCCAGCAGCCCGGCGAGCGGTTACACCGGGGAGCTGTTTTTT.

The chain is built from TRBV29-1 and TRBJ2-7; 9 positions agree with TRBD1. CDR1 is SQVTM, CDR2 ANQGSEA, per germline. The J segment lost 5 bases and the V segment lost 4 bases, leaving 9 bases of the junction unmatched. CDR3 size: 14 residues. The CDR3 DNA follows: TGCAGCGTTGCCCCGGGACAGGGCACCCACGAGCAGTACTTC. It specifies CSVAPGQGTHEQYF.